This T cell receptor beta chain was found in a study of shared clonotypes between healthy human individuals. General observations from the study: The study drew on few donors, limiting represented genetic and exposure-history diversity.

The assay was immunoSEQ multiplex PCR, and TCRdb's table has in-frame clones only and misses some. The sample records fewer than 3 million clones, just under 95% being singletons. The germline V gene encodes CDR1 SGHTA and CDR2 FQGNSA. The length of the CDR3 is 15 residues. With regard to this clone: Its cognate antigen is unknown. At one end the junction does not follow the germline gene, possibly because of a read error.

This TCR came from a man between 18 and 35 years old in good health. Some clones in this sample may be carry-over from other donors' samples. This sequence joins TRBV7-2 and TRBJ2-1; 7 bases align to TRBD2. Sequences were obtained from naive CD4+ T cells from PBMCs. Subset here: CD45RA+ positively selected. The CDR3 nucleotides read TGTGCCAGCAGCCTAGCGGCACAATCCTACAATGAGCAGTTCTTC. Amino acid sequence: CASSLAAQSYNEQFF. The whole variable domain, remainder taken from reference TRBV7-2 and TRBJ2-1, is GAGVSQSPSNKVTEKGKDVELRCDPISGHTALYWYRQSLGQGLEFLIYFQGNSAPDKSGLPSDRFSAERTGGSVSTLTIQRTQQEDSAVYLCASSLAAQSYNEQFFGPGTRLTVL.